Listed below are T cell receptor beta chains from one sample, sequenced in a study of T cells in Graves' hyperthyroidism and ophthalmopathy. TCRdb reprocessed the multiplex PCR reads via MiXCR and lists one record per CDR3 protein. Among roughly 400,000 distinct CDR3 sequences listed, about 14% were seen once. Material: blood. The receptors come from a man aged 50-60 years with Graves' ophthalmopathy. Each CDR3 is given with its conserved first and last residue. D genes are given only for firm matches. Some rows have no size entry. The others give once, few or many, or a class for an expanded clone.

TRBJ2-3,TRBD1,-,TRBV2,CASQWTGITDTQYF,TGTGCCAGCCAGTGGACAGGGATCACAGATACGCAGTATTTT
TRBJ1-1,-,many,TRBV3-1,CASSQLVMNTEAFF,TGTGCCAGCAGCCAACTAGTCATGAACACTGAAGCTTTCTTT
TRBJ2-3,-,-,TRBV7-8,CASSLAFDRATQYF,TGTGCCAGCAGCTTAGCTTTTGACCGGGCGACGCAGTATTTT
TRBJ2-3,TRBD1,many,TRBV3-1,CASSQRQGAGDTQYF,TGTGCCAGCAGCCAACGACAGGGGGCCGGAGATACGCAGTATTTT
TRBJ1-1,-,many,TRBV5-6,CASSPSGFRDTEAFF,TGTGCCAGCAGCCCTTCAGGGTTTAGGGACACTGAAGCTTTCTTT
TRBJ2-5,-,many,TRBV12-3/TRBV12-4,CASSTGTFQETQYF,TGTGCCAGCAGTACGGGGACGTTCCAAGAGACCCAGTACTTC
TRBJ2-1,-,-,TRBV7-9,CASTTTSRTYNEQFF,TGTGCCAGCACCACGACGAGTAGAACATACAATGAGCAGTTCTTC
TRBJ2-1,TRBD2,many,TRBV12-3/TRBV12-4,CASSQLAGALNEQFF,TGTGCCAGCAGCCAATTGGCGGGAGCTCTCAATGAGCAGTTCTTC
TRBJ2-7,TRBD2,many,TRBV6-2/TRBV6-3,CASSYLSLAGGTYEQYF,TGTGCCAGCAGTTATCTATCACTAGCGGGAGGGACCTACGAGCAGTACTTC
TRBJ2-5,-,many,TRBV5-1,CASSLGDRARQETQYF,TGCGCCAGCAGCTTGGGGGATCGGGCGCGGCAAGAGACCCAGTACTTC
TRBJ2-7,TRBD2,-,TRBV10-3,CAISERLAGSYEQYF,TGTGCCATCAGTGAACGTCTAGCGGGAAGCTACGAGCAGTACTTC
TRBJ2-5,-,few,TRBV19,CASSIQTAQETQYF,TGTGCCAGTAGTATCCAGACAGCCCAAGAGACCCAGTACTTC
TRBJ2-3,TRBD2,-,TRBV11-2,CASSRTTSGPLSTDTQYF,TGTGCCAGCAGCCGGACGACTAGCGGACCCCTTAGCACAGATACGCAGTATTTT
TRBJ2-2,TRBD2,-,TRBV19,CASSILRLAGANTGELFF,TGTGCCAGTAGTATTCTAAGACTAGCGGGAGCGAACACCGGGGAGCTGTTTTTT
TRBJ2-5,-,many,TRBV28,CASSLSWGQETQYF,TGTGCCAGCAGTTTATCATGGGGCCAAGAGACCCAGTACTTC
TRBJ2-1,TRBD2,-,TRBV12-5,CASGSEAGVSNEQFF,TGTGCTAGTGGTTCTGAGGCGGGAGTCTCCAATGAGCAGTTCTTC
TRBJ2-7,-,many,TRBV7-2,CASSPDSTSSYEQYF,TGTGCCAGCAGCCCCGACTCGACATCCTCCTACGAGCAGTACTTC
TRBJ2-7,-,many,TRBV20-1,CSARGARGNYEQYF,TGCAGTGCTAGAGGTGCCAGAGGGAACTACGAGCAGTACTTC
TRBJ2-7,-,many,TRBV3-1,CASSQGFSSAYEQYF,TGTGCCAGCAGCCAAGGATTCTCCAGTGCCTACGAGCAGTACTTC
TRBJ2-1,TRBD2,many,TRBV29-1,CSVEKAGVVYNEQFF,TGCAGCGTTGAAAAAGCGGGAGTGGTGTACAATGAGCAGTTCTTC
TRBJ1-2,TRBD1,-,TRBV14,CASSQLGQESYGYTF,TGTGCCAGCAGCCAACTCGGACAGGAGAGCTATGGCTACACCTTC
TRBJ1-2,TRBD1,-,TRBV29-1,CSAVPGTDSYGYTF,TGCAGCGCTGTGCCCGGGACAGATTCTTATGGCTACACCTTC
TRBJ2-1,TRBD1,many,TRBV30,CAWTGQGNNEQFF,TGTGCCTGGACGGGACAGGGAAACAATGAGCAGTTCTTC
TRBJ2-1,TRBD2,-,TRBV3-1,CASSQLAGVNEQFF,TGTGCCAGCAGCCAGCTAGCGGGAGTGAATGAGCAGTTCTTC
TRBJ1-6,TRBD1,many,TRBV20-1,CSASRQGGNSPLHF,TGCAGTGCTAGCCGACAGGGAGGCAATTCACCCCTCCACTTT
TRBJ2-5,TRBD2,many,TRBV19,CASSIDRLAHQETQYF,TGTGCCAGTAGTATCGACAGACTAGCGCACCAAGAGACCCAGTACTTC
TRBJ2-6,-,few,TRBV29-1,CSVGRVASGANVLTF,TGCAGCGTTGGAAGGGTGGCGTCTGGGGCCAACGTCCTGACTTTC